A single sample is the source of the 18 T cell receptor beta chains below, sequenced in a study of chemoradiotherapy in HPV16-positive cancers. The data were produced by immunoSEQ multiplex PCR, yet TCRdb's version contains in-frame clones alone and is incomplete. The data show fewer than 20,000 clones, more than 90% seen once. Sequenced here: blood, sampled from a patient who underwent chemoradiotherapy. The origin of the receptors is a human donor with HPV-associated anogenital cancer.

J is TRBJ2-2 and V is TRBV25-1; no clear D gene. This CDR3 spans 12 amino acids. With 8 bases removed from V and 2 bases from J, the gap between germline ends came to 6 bases. Germline values: CDR1 MGHDK, CDR2 SYGVNS. The CDR3 coding sequence is TGTGCCAGCCTCAAAAACACCGGGGAGCTGTTTTTT. Translating gives CASLKNTGELFF.

The chain has TRBV2 and TRBJ2-5; D gene ambiguous. Germline assignment: CDR1 SNHLY and CDR2 FYNNEI. Trimming took off 5 bases at V and 2 bases at J, with 9 bases between the two ends. The CDR3 contains 13 residues. CDR3 residues: CASSTNEQETQYF. The CDR3 DNA reads as TGTGCCAGCAGTACCAACGAACAAGAGACCCAGTACTTC.

The chain is built from TRBV25-1 and TRBJ2-1; 11 bases map to TRBD2. V trimming: 1 base; J trimming: 6 bases; junction bases outside the gene matches: 2. Per the germline V gene, CDR1 is MGHDK and CDR2 is SYGVNS. The CDR3 is made up of 15 amino acids. The CDR3 DNA is TGTGCCAGCAGTGAATCGGGACTAGCGGCCAATGAGCAGTTCTTC. Protein sequence: CASSESGLAANEQFF. The full variable domain, in which reference TRBV25-1 and TRBJ2-1 provide the parts outside the CDR3, is EADIYQTPRYLVIGTGKKITLECSQTMGHDKMYWYQQDPGMELHLIHYSYGVNSTEKGDLSSESTVSRIRTEHFPLTLESARPSHTSQYLCASSESGLAANEQFFGPGTRLTVL.

The chain employs TRBV6-4 and TRBJ1-1; 7 bases line up with TRBD1. The length of the CDR3 is 13 residues. The ends lost 2 bases at V and 7 bases at J; junction bases unmatched: 4. CDR1 is MRHNA and CDR2 is SNTAGT in the germline V gene. CDR3 sequence reads: CASSDAPGGEAFF. The CDR3 coding sequence is TGTGCCAGCAGTGACGCGCCAGGGGGTGAAGCTTTCTTT.

This clone was seen a single time. The rearrangement uses TRBV10-3 and TRBJ1-1; D gene ambiguous. Trimming took off 6 bases at V and 4 bases at J, with 12 bases between the two ends. The CDR3 sequence is 13 residues long. Germline V gene sequence: CDR1 ENHRY, CDR2 SYGVKD. The CDR3, as DNA: TGTGCCATCAGACGACACCAGCGCACTGAAGCTTTCTTT. Translating it yields CAIRRHQRTEAFF.

V gene TRBV5-1 combines with J gene TRBJ1-1; no definite D call. Germline V gene lookup returns CDR1 SGHRS and CDR2 YFSETQ. Trimming removed 3 bases at V and 4 bases at J, with 7 bases between. This CDR3 is built from 12 residues. The CDR3 nucleotides are TGCGCCAGCAGCTCCGGCGTCACTGAAGCTTTCTTT. Encoded protein: CASSSGVTEAFF.

The V call is TRBV19, the J call TRBJ1-6, with D hard to call. The CDR3 extends over 14 amino acids. Germline assignment: CDR1 LNHDA and CDR2 SQIVND (reference sequence). V shed 6 bases and J shed 0 bases, with 6 bases lying between them. CDR3 amino acids: CASSPTSYNSPLHF. The DNA for the CDR3 is TGTGCCAGTAGCCCAACCTCCTATAATTCACCCCTCCACTTT.

In its sample, this clone was seen a few times. The rearrangement links TRBV27 to TRBJ1-2, with D tentatively TRBD1 (6 bases). This CDR3 contains 14 residues. Germline values: CDR1 MNHEY, CDR2 SMNVEV (reference sequence). V was shortened by 2 bases and J by 5 bases, with 12 bases between the two germline ends. This chain's CDR3 is CASSLTGTHYGYTF. CDR3 bases: TGTGCCAGCAGTTTAACAGGGACCCATTATGGCTACACCTTC.

In this sample, this clone turned up a few times. The chain employs TRBV30 and TRBJ1-2, with TRBD1 as a possible D gene (5 bases). The CDR3 loop spans 11 amino acids. Per germline, CDR1 GTSNPN and CDR2 SVGIG (reference sequence). The V end lost 5 bases, the J end lost 3 bases, and 7 bases lay between the germline ends. The CDR3 nucleotides are TGTGCCTGGGACAGCGACTATGGCTACACCTTC. It encodes CAWDSDYGYTF.

In nucleotides, the CDR3 is TGTGCTAGTGGTTTGGGGGGGACACTGAATTCACCCCTCCACTTT. This translates into CASGLGGTLNSPLHF. The genes are TRBV12-5 and TRBJ1-6, with D tentatively TRBD1 (6 bases). With 1 base removed from V and 7 bases from J, the gap between germline ends came to 11 bases. The CDR3 runs 15 residues. CDR1 and CDR2 from the germline V gene are LGHNT and FRNRAP.

This chain connects TRBV6-6 to TRBJ1-2; D possibly corresponds to TRBD1 (5 bases). The CDR3 has 13 amino acids. Germline V gives CDR1 MNHNY, CDR2 SVGAGI (reference sequence). V was shortened by 6 bases and J by 7 bases, with 15 bases between the two germline ends. The CDR3 sequence: CASSTHPGIGYTF. CDR3 bases: TGTGCCAGCAGCACCCATCCAGGGATTGGCTACACCTTC.

The chain recombines TRBV25-1 with TRBJ1-1; 9 positions match TRBD1. The CDR3 is 15 amino acids. V shed 3 bases, J shed 3 bases, and the junction held 5 bases outside the gene matches. Germline V gene data show CDR1 as MGHDK and CDR2 as SYGVNS. CDR3 amino acids: CASSDAGTGYTEAFF. The CDR3 nucleotides read TGTGCCAGCAGTGACGCCGGGACAGGGTACACTGAAGCTTTCTTT.

This clone was observed a few times. J is TRBJ1-1 and V is TRBV4-1; possible D gene TRBD1, 6 bases. The CDR3 contains 14 residues. The ends were cut back, 5 bases at V and 1 base at J, with 11 bases in the middle. Germline V gives CDR1 MGHRA, CDR2 YSYEKL. The CDR3 DNA reads TGCGCCAGCAGCGCAGGGGACCGGAACACTGAAGCTTTCTTT. Translation: CASSAGDRNTEAFF.

The chain is built from TRBV6-6 and TRBJ2-1, with 10 bases fitting TRBD2. Germline CDR1 is MNHNY and CDR2 is SVGAGI (reference sequence). The CDR3 length is 15 residues. V shed 7 bases and J 5 bases; nucleotides not matched to a gene: 8. The CDR3 DNA follows: TGTGCCAGCACTAATAGCGGGGGGATAAACAATGAGCAGTTCTTC. This translates into CASTNSGGINNEQFF.

The CDR3 DNA follows: TGCAGCGTTGACAAAGGGACAGTTTACAATGAGCAGTTCTTC. This gives the protein CSVDKGTVYNEQFF. The chain couples TRBV29-1 to TRBJ2-1; 7 bases are shared with TRBD1. The junction had 6 bases not matched to a gene; V was cut back by 3 bases and J by 4 bases. The germline V gene encodes CDR1 SQVTM and CDR2 ANQGSEA. This CDR3 has 14 amino acids.

V is TRBV12-5 and J is TRBJ2-5, with TRBD1 matching over 8 bases. The CDR3 extends over 15 amino acids. CDR1 is LGHNT and CDR2 is FRNRAP in the germline V gene. With V trimmed by 3 bases and J by 2 bases, 5 bases remained unmatched. The CDR3 DNA sequence: TGTGCTAGTGGTTTACCCAGGGGGCATCAAGAGACCCAGTACTTC. Its translation is CASGLPRGHQETQYF. The full variable domain, in which reference TRBV12-5 and TRBJ2-5 provide the parts outside the CDR3, is DARVTQTPRHKVTEMGQEVTMRCQPILGHNTVFWYRQTMMQGLELLAYFRNRAPLDDSGMPKDRFSAEMPDATLATLKIQPSEPRDSAVYFCASGLPRGHQETQYFGPGTRLLVL.

Here the CDR3 reads CAWSVNSHESYNEQFF. CDR3 nucleotide sequence: TGTGCCTGGAGTGTCAACAGCCACGAGTCCTACAATGAGCAGTTCTTC. The chain joins TRBV30 to TRBJ2-1; D not resolved. Trimming cost V 0 bases and J 1 base, with 13 bases left between them. The CDR3 length is 16 residues. Germline V gene sequence: CDR1 GTSNPN, CDR2 SVGIG (reference sequence).

This clone was picked up a small number of times. The CDR3 sequence: CASSESRHNYGYTF. CDR3 DNA: TGTGCCAGCAGCGAGTCTCGACATAACTATGGCTACACCTTC. The rearrangement uses TRBV2 and TRBJ1-2; D is uncertain. The V gene lost 6 bases and the J gene lost 1 base, with 12 bases spanning the gap. CDR1 is SNHLY, CDR2 FYNNEI, per germline. This CDR3 spans 14 amino acids.